These 30 T cell receptor beta chains share one sample of origin, sequenced in a study of molecular identifiers for immune sequencing clone quantification. One entry per CDR3 protein results from TCRdb running MiXCR on the PCR reads. The table includes about 300,000 distinct CDR3 sequences, 20% to 25% detected once. The specimen sequenced was naive CD8+ T cells from blood, with Jurkat cell RNA spiked in. Regarding subset: FACS-sorted CD8+CD4-CCR7+CD45RA+ naive T cells. The receptor set was obtained from a human donor in good health. Some libraries in this study had Jurkat cell RNA spiked in.

This clonotype has a single count. V and J are TRBV6-6 and TRBJ2-7; no firm D call. This CDR3 has 13 amino acids. Germline CDR1 is MNHNY and CDR2 is SVGAGI (reference sequence). Trimming shortened V by 0 bases and J by 6 bases, and 9 bases separated the two germline ends. CDR3: CASSYSVRAEQYF. CDR3 bases: TGTGCCAGCAGTTACTCGGTAAGGGCCGAGCAGTACTTC.

This clonotype was counted between two and nine times. One end of the junction fails to match germline, which may point to a read error. The chain has TRBV12-3 or TRBV12-4 and TRBJ2-3, with 8 bases that match TRBD2. The CDR3 spans 15 residues. The CDR3: CASGLAGPSTDAQYF. CDR3 nucleotides: TGTGCCAGTGGCCTAGCGGGCCCCTCGACAGATGCGCAGTATTTT.

This clonotype was detected ten times or more. The J gene is TRBJ2-3, the V gene TRBV6-2 or TRBV6-3, with 9 positions matching TRBD2. The V segment lost 8 bases and the J segment 4 bases; nucleotides outside the gene matches: 10. Germline-derived CDR1 and CDR2 are MNHEY and SVGEGT. The CDR3 is 15 residues long. The DNA of the CDR3 is TGTGCCAGCGGGATAGCGGGGGTTGACGCAGATACGCAGTATTTT. It translates to CASGIAGVDADTQYF.

In this sample, this clonotype turned up many times. This rearrangement joins TRBV27 to TRBJ1-1; maybe TRBD1 (5 bases). CDR1 is MNHEY and CDR2 is SMNVEV in the germline V gene (reference sequence). Trimming left V 5 bases short and J 2 bases short, with 15 bases between. The CDR3 is 15 residues long. The CDR3 sequence is CASSAWGDQNTEAFF. The DNA for the CDR3 is TGTGCCAGCAGTGCTTGGGGCGATCAAAACACTGAAGCTTTCTTT.

This clonotype was observed at least ten times. V is TRBV19 and J is TRBJ1-6; D uncertain. CDR3 length: 14 residues. Trimming removed 5 bases at V and 7 bases at J, with 12 bases between. Germline V gene data show CDR1 as LNHDA and CDR2 as SQIVND (reference sequence). CDR3 nucleotide sequence: TGTGCCAGTAGTCCGGTCCTCACCAATTCACCCCTCCACTTT. Its protein product is CASSPVLTNSPLHF.

This clonotype was seen at least ten times. The chain has TRBV5-1 and TRBJ2-7, with D possibly matching TRBD2 (6 bases). Germline values: CDR1 SGHRS, CDR2 YFSETQ. The CDR3 extends over 13 amino acids. The V end lost 0 bases, the J end lost 6 bases, and 10 bases lay between the germline ends. The CDR3 reads CASSLVGSSEQYF. The CDR3 nucleotides read TGCGCCAGCAGCTTGGTCGGGAGCAGCGAGCAGTACTTC.

In regard to this clonotype: Possible read error: a much larger clone is one base away. The V gene is TRBV28, the J gene TRBJ2-7; D not certain. Trimming shortened V by 2 bases and J by 0 bases, and 14 bases separated the two germline ends. Germline CDR1 and CDR2: MDHEN and SYDVKM. The CDR3 has 16 amino acids. CDR3 loop: CASSLTRFADSYEQYF. CDR3 DNA: TGTGCCAGCAGTTTAACAAGGTTTGCCGACTCCTACGAGCAGTACTTC.

This clonotype was seen many times. V usage is TRBV29-1 and J usage is TRBJ1-1; possible D gene TRBD1, 6 bases. CDR3 size: 13 residues. Per the germline V gene, CDR1 is SQVTM and CDR2 is ANQGSEA. V lost 7 bases and J lost 3, with 15 bases in between. The CDR3 DNA reads TGCAGCGCCTACAGGGTTGGAGACACTGAAGCTTTCTTT. This sequence encodes CSAYRVGDTEAFF. The whole variable domain, filled in from reference TRBV29-1 and TRBJ1-1, reads SAVISQKPSRDICQRGTSLTIQCQVDSQVTMMFWYRQQPGQSLTLIATANQGSEATYESGFVIDKFPISRPNLTFSTLTVSNMSPEDSSIYLCSAYRVGDTEAFFGQGTRLTVV.

In this sample, this clonotype turned up many times. This sequence joins TRBV25-1 and TRBJ1-1; D gene unclear. Germline V CDR1 and CDR2: MGHDK, SYGVNS. V dropped 1 base and J dropped 1 base, with 7 bases sitting between them. The CDR3 sequence is 14 residues long. The CDR3 spells CASSEWAGNTEAFF. The CDR3 region has the DNA TGTGCCAGCAGTGAATGGGCAGGGAACACTGAAGCTTTCTTT.

The rearrangement links TRBV4-3 to TRBJ2-2; 9 bases line up with TRBD1. Trimming at V came to 7 bases and at J to 1 base, leaving 10 bases not matched to a gene. The CDR3 contains 17 residues. The V gene's germline CDR1 is LGHNA and CDR2 YSLEER. CDR3 in amino acids: CASNPNYRGQNTGELFF. CDR3 nucleotide sequence: TGCGCCAGCAACCCTAATTACAGGGGGCAGAACACCGGGGAGCTGTTTTTT.

For this clonotype: This could be a read error, since a much larger clone is one nucleotide away. The chain has TRBV6-5 and TRBJ1-4; D is unresolved. V gave up 4 bases and J gave up 2 bases, with 14 bases separating them. The CDR3 contains 16 residues. Germline CDR1 MNHEY, CDR2 SVGAGI. The CDR3 region has the DNA TGTGCCAGCAGTTGCTCGGCATTACAGACTAATGAAAAACTGTTTTTT. This encodes CASSCSALQTNEKLFF.

The sample holds many counts of this clonotype. The rearrangement uses TRBV5-6 and TRBJ1-2; 9 positions match TRBD1. V lost 4 bases, J lost 6 bases, and 10 bases stayed unmatched. The length of the CDR3 is 15 residues. Germline CDR1 and CDR2: SGHDT and YYEEEE. The CDR3 bases are TGTGCCAGCAGCATCAGTTTTGGGACAGGGAATGGCTACACCTTC. It translates to CASSISFGTGNGYTF.

The V and J genes are TRBV11-2 and TRBJ1-1, with a possible D match to TRBD1 (5 bases). V lost 1 base and J 3 bases, leaving 12 bases between the germline ends. The CDR3 is made up of 15 amino acids. Looked up from germline, CDR1 is SGHAT and CDR2 is FQNNGV. CDR3 in DNA: TGTGCCAGCAGCTTAGGGGGCAGGTTGTACACTGAAGCTTTCTTT. Translation: CASSLGGRLYTEAFF.

This clonotype appeared many times. The genes are TRBV15 and TRBJ2-1; weak D call: TRBD2 (7 bases). Trimming removed 6 bases at V and 7 bases at J, with 13 bases between. CDR1 LNHNV and CDR2 YYDKDF come from the germline V gene (reference sequence). The CDR3 totals 13 residues. The CDR3 protein is CATRGGAGNEQFF. The CDR3 DNA sequence: TGTGCCACCAGAGGGGGGGCAGGGAATGAGCAGTTCTTC.

The genes are TRBV11-2 and TRBJ1-1; weak D call: TRBD1 (6 bases). V lost 6 bases and J 1 base, leaving 21 bases between the germline ends. The CDR3 runs to 17 residues. Germline lookup yields CDR1 SGHAT and CDR2 FQNNGV. The CDR3 loop reads CASRTGTLYEGNTEAFF. The CDR3 nucleotides read TGTGCCAGCAGAACCGGGACACTCTATGAGGGGAACACTGAAGCTTTCTTT. Supplemented by reference TRBV11-2 and TRBJ1-1, the full variable domain reads EAGVAQSPRYKIIEKRQSVAFWCNPISGHATLYWYQQILGQGPKLLIQFQNNGVVDDSQLPKDRFSAERLKGVDSTLKIQPAKLEDSAVYLCASRTGTLYEGNTEAFFGQGTRLTVV.

The chain has TRBV3-1 and TRBJ2-3; 7 bases line up with TRBD2. J lost 2 bases, V lost 0 bases, and 8 bases had no gene match. Germline V CDR1 and CDR2: LGHDT, YNNKEL (reference sequence). This CDR3 region has 17 residues. DNA of the CDR3: TGTGCCAGCAGCCAAGATCCTAGCGGCTTCCTCACAGATACGCAGTATTTT. Translated: CASSQDPSGFLTDTQYF.

This clonotype was counted ten times or more. This sequence joins TRBV6-2 or TRBV6-3 and TRBJ1-1; 7 bases are a match to TRBD1. This CDR3 spans 16 amino acids. The junction had 15 bases not matched to a gene; V was cut back by 6 bases and J by 5 bases. Germline V lookup: CDR1 MNHEY, CDR2 SVGEGT. The CDR3 DNA reads as TGTGCCAGCAGACAGGGACTTCGACAGGGTTGGACTGAAGCTTTCTTT. Translated: CASRQGLRQGWTEAFF.

This clonotype was observed a handful of times. The V call is TRBV9, the J call TRBJ2-7; D is ambiguous. The V end lost 0 bases, the J end lost 5 bases, and 9 bases lay between the germline ends. Looked up from germline, CDR1 is SGDLS and CDR2 is YYNGEE. This CDR3 spans 13 amino acids. In nucleotides, the CDR3 is TGTGCCAGCAGCGTAGCTCAGGACCACGAGCAGTACTTC. It codes for CASSVAQDHEQYF.

This clonotype was seen repeatedly, ten times or more. The chain recombines TRBV6-5 with TRBJ1-5, with D possibly matching TRBD1 (5 bases). The germline CDR1 and CDR2 sequences are MNHEY and SVGAGI. The CDR3 has 14 residues. Between the trimmed V and J ends, which lost 5 bases and 3 bases, there was a span of 11 bases. The CDR3 region has the DNA TGTGCCAGCAGTAACGGACAAGCCAATCAGCCCCAGCATTTT. It specifies CASSNGQANQPQHF.

A note on this clonotype: A much larger clone differs by one base, so this may be a read error. The chain employs TRBV30 and TRBJ2-1; 7 nucleotides match TRBD1. This CDR3 spans 13 amino acids. The germline V gene has CDR1 GTSNPN and CDR2 SVGIG (reference sequence). The CDR3 coding sequence is TGTGCCTATGTGACAGGGCCCTATGGTGAGCAGTCCTTC. Its translation: CAYVTGPYGEQSF.

This clonotype was seen at least ten times. This chain links TRBV7-9 with TRBJ2-3; TRBD2 matches at 13 bases. CDR3 length: 17 residues. Germline V gene lookup returns CDR1 SEHNR and CDR2 FQNEAQ (reference sequence). Germline trimming cut 1 base from V and 2 bases from J; bases unmatched to any gene: 3. The CDR3 DNA is TGTGCCAGCAGCTTAGGGACTAGCGGGGGACACACAGATACGCAGTATTTT. Translating it yields CASSLGTSGGHTDTQYF.

This rearrangement joins TRBV12-3 or TRBV12-4 to TRBJ1-1; no clear D gene. With 3 bases removed from V and 4 bases from J, the gap between germline ends came to 15 bases. There are 15 residues in the CDR3. CDR3 coding DNA: TGTGCCAGCAGTTTCGGTTGGGGTTTGAGCACTGAAGCTTTCTTT. It encodes CASSFGWGLSTEAFF.

The chain combines TRBV6-1 with TRBJ2-1; D is perhaps TRBD1 (5 bases). Per the germline V gene, CDR1 is MNHNS and CDR2 is SASEGT. V was cut by 3 bases and J by 5 bases, with 14 bases left in between. The CDR3 is made up of 15 amino acids. CDR3: CASSEDTERNNEQFF. The CDR3 coding sequence is TGTGCCAGCAGTGAGGACACGGAGAGAAACAATGAGCAGTTCTTC.

This chain joins TRBV12-5 and TRBJ2-6; D may match TRBD1 or TRBD2 (5 bases each). Germline loops: CDR1 LGHNT, CDR2 FRNRAP. Trimming left V 3 bases short and J 0 bases short, with 15 bases between. This CDR3 comprises 18 residues. CDR3 residues: CASGLAGTAISGANVLTF. In DNA, the CDR3 is TGTGCTAGTGGTTTAGCCGGGACCGCTATCTCTGGGGCCAACGTCCTGACTTTC.

Only a few counts were recorded for this clonotype. The gene calls are TRBV4-3 and TRBJ2-7; D is possibly TRBD1 or TRBD2 (5 bases each). Trimming left V 0 bases short and J 4 bases short, with 16 bases between. The germline CDR1 and CDR2 sequences are LGHNA and YSLEER. The CDR3 spans 16 residues. The CDR3 DNA is TGCGCCAGCAGCCAAGATCACCGGGGACCACCTTACGAGCAGTACTTC. Its translation is CASSQDHRGPPYEQYF.

This clonotype was seen at least ten times. The CDR3 nucleotides read TGTGCCAGCAGCCCCCGTCTAACAAGGGGGACAGATACGCAGTATTTT. Translated: CASSPRLTRGTDTQYF. The J gene is TRBJ2-3, the V gene TRBV7-6, with a tentative D call TRBD1 (6 bases). Germline assignment: CDR1 SGHVS and CDR2 FNYEAQ. The CDR3 is 16 residues long. V lost 5 bases to trimming and J lost 3 bases, with 18 bases between them. Variable domain in full (rest from reference TRBV7-6 and TRBJ2-3): GAGVSQSPRYKVTKRGQDVALRCDPISGHVSLYWYRQALGQGPEFLTYFNYEAQQDKSGLPNDRFSAERPEGSISTLTIQRTEQRDSAMYRCASSPRLTRGTDTQYFGPGTRLTVL.

This clonotype was seen repeatedly, ten times or more. The chain combines TRBV29-1 with TRBJ2-3, with a possible D match to TRBD2 (6 bases). V was cut by 7 bases and J by 1 base, with 6 bases left in between. CDR1 is SQVTM, CDR2 ANQGSEA, per germline. The CDR3 contains 11 residues. The chain's CDR3 is CSGGGTDTQYF. CDR3 DNA sequence: TGCAGCGGCGGGGGCACAGATACGCAGTATTTT.

This clonotype was recorded many times. The rearrangement joins TRBV19 to TRBJ2-2; no firm D call. Germline CDR1 reads LNHDA; CDR2 reads SQIVND (reference sequence). Trimming took 7 bases from V and 3 from J, leaving 3 bases between them. The CDR3 consists of 11 residues. CDR3 amino acids: CASTYTGELFF. The CDR3 nucleotides are TGTGCCAGTACCTACACCGGGGAGCTGTTTTTT.

Details on this clonotype: The conserved phenylalanine or tryptophan normally closing the CDR3 is absent here, so this likely arose from a read error. CDR3 sequence (DNA): TGTGCCAGTAGTAAAACAGACTCCTACGAGCAGTACCTC. This sequence encodes CASSKTDSYEQYL. The chain carries TRBV19 and TRBJ2-7; no clear D gene. CDR3 length equals 13 residues. Trimming left V 4 bases short and J 0 bases short, with 7 bases between. Germline V gene lookup returns CDR1 LNHDA and CDR2 SQIVND (reference sequence).

At least ten counts were recorded for this clonotype. This chain uses TRBV29-1 with TRBJ2-3; perhaps TRBD2 as D (7 bases). Trimming removed 6 bases at V and 1 base at J, with 14 bases between. Germline-derived CDR1 and CDR2 are SQVTM and ANQGSEA. The CDR3 contains 14 residues. The CDR3 is CSVLQGGRTDTQYF. The CDR3 DNA reads as TGCAGCGTGTTACAGGGAGGGCGCACAGATACGCAGTATTTT.